Detailed here is one T cell receptor beta chain. The antigen is not known. This specimen belongs to a study of blood T cells in healthy people across ages. General study findings and limits: Significant beta diversity loss was already apparent by age approximately 40, declining roughly linearly. Donors of long life had a larger count of naive CD4+ cells and greater diversity than aged donors.

CDR1 and CDR2 from the germline V gene are SGHNT and YYREEE (reference sequence). The CDR3 length is 17 residues. V was shortened by 5 bases and J by 0 bases, with 21 bases between the two germline ends. The second PCR ran roughly 7 to 12 cycles with a sample-barcoded 5' primer and J-beta primers. TCRdb reprocessed the 5' RACE reads via MiXCR and lists one record per CDR3 protein. The sample includes over 1.5 million distinct CDR3 sequences, around 50% of them seen just once. Donors gave approximately 9.9 milliliters of peripheral blood apiece. The extraction recovered at least 6 micrograms of total RNA per sample.

The sequenced material came from blood. V and J are TRBV5-4 and TRBJ2-7; D not certain. The receptor's source is a woman between 40 and 55 years old in good health. CDR3 sequence: CASRQPLGRQRSYEQYF. The CDR3 DNA reads as TGTGCCAGCAGACAACCCTTAGGGCGGCAGCGCTCCTACGAGCAGTACTTC.